A selection of T cell receptor beta chains follows, all from one sample in a study of shared T cell receptors in the human thymus. The protocol was immunoSEQ multiplex PCR, while the TCRdb copy is restricted to in-frame clones and leaves out a portion. The sample includes 700,000 or so clones, 70% to 90% seen only once; the top ten take about 0.011%. The sample was also linked to a second study, of human thymus T cells.

The material sequenced was thymocytes. These receptors all stem from a girl under two years old with a congenital heart defect. The CDR3 runs from the conserved cysteine through the conserved F or W. The D gene is left open where the match is weak. Some rows mark clone size as missing; the rest say once, few, many or name a class of expanded clone.

V,size,D,J,CDR3,DNA
TRBV9,once,.,TRBJ2-3,CASSVFAEPPGTQYF,TGTGCCAGCAGCGTATTTGCGGAACCCCCCGGGACGCAGTATTTT
TRBV6-4,.,TRBD2,TRBJ2-3,CASSDSSGGPDTQYF,TGTGCCAGCAGTGACTCAAGCGGGGGACCAGATACGCAGTATTTT
TRBV4-1,.,.,TRBJ2-1,CASSQDLRGGNEQFF,TGCGCCAGCAGCCAAGATTTGAGGGGGGGCAATGAGCAGTTCTTC
TRBV4-1,.,.,TRBJ1-4,CASSQGILTGWGGEKLFF,TGCGCCAGCAGCCAAGGGATCCTAACGGGCTGGGGGGGTGAAAAACTGTTTTTT
TRBV11-2,.,.,TRBJ2-5,CASSSTRQDQETQYF,TGTGCCAGCAGCTCTACACGACAGGATCAAGAGACCCAGTACTTC
TRBV4-3,.,TRBD1,TRBJ1-1,CASSQDRDRIKTEAFF,TGCGCCAGCAGCCAAGACCGGGACAGGATAAAAACTGAAGCTTTCTTT
TRBV7-6,once,.,TRBJ2-1,CASSFWSTHSYNEQFF,TGTGCCAGCAGCTTCTGGTCTACCCATTCCTACAATGAGCAGTTCTTC
TRBV6-5,.,.,TRBJ1-1,CASSSVLEAFF,TGTGCCAGCAGTTCGGTCCTTGAAGCTTTCTTT
TRBV30,.,.,TRBJ1-2,CAWSPRLGHPPISPHSFYGYTF,TGCGCCTGGAGTCCCCGACTAGGACATCCCCCTATAAGTCCACATAGCTTCTATGGCTACACCTTC
TRBV9,.,.,TRBJ1-6,CASGGLTDSPLHF,TGTGCCAGCGGGGGACTAACCGATTCACCCCTCCACTTT
TRBV7-3,.,.,TRBJ2-2,CASSPLVLAVPGELFF,TGTGCCAGCAGCCCCCTAGTATTGGCAGTACCCGGGGAGCTGTTTTTT
TRBV14,few,TRBD1,TRBJ2-5,CASSQEGQESEETQYF,TGTGCCAGCAGCCAAGAGGGACAGGAGAGCGAAGAGACCCAGTACTTC
TRBV13,.,.,TRBJ1-1,CASSLGQGTEAFF,TGTGCCAGCAGCTTGGGCCAGGGCACTGAAGCTTTCTTT
TRBV25-1,.,.,TRBJ1-1,CASLTRGRAFF,TGTGCCAGCCTAACCCGCGGCAGAGCTTTCTTT
TRBV12-5,.,TRBD2,TRBJ2-3,CASGLGTSGGSTDTQYF,TGTGCTAGTGGTTTGGGGACTAGCGGGGGAAGCACAGATACGCAGTATTTT
TRBV12-5,.,.,TRBJ1-5,CASGPDRGKDQPQHF,TGTGCTAGTGGTCCGGATCGGGGGAAAGATCAGCCCCAGCATTTT
TRBV6-6,.,TRBD1,TRBJ1-1,CASRGDRGHGKAFF,TGTGCCAGCAGGGGAGACAGGGGGCACGGTAAAGCTTTCTTT
TRBV9,once,.,TRBJ1-2,CASSTREGASESGGYTF,TGTGCCAGCAGCACCCGAGAAGGGGCCAGCGAAAGTGGTGGCTACACCTTC
TRBV19,.,TRBD1,TRBJ1-6,CASSMDRSPGSPLHF,TGTGCCAGTAGTATGGACAGGAGCCCGGGTTCACCCCTCCACTTT
TRBV12-5,.,.,TRBJ2-1,CASGQVRHNEQFF,TGTGCTAGTGGGCAGGTGAGACACAATGAGCAGTTCTTC
TRBV6-1,.,.,TRBJ2-7,CASSEHFPKFDRSYEQYF,TGTGCCAGCAGTGAACATTTTCCGAAGTTTGACAGGTCCTACGAGCAGTACTTC
TRBV2,.,TRBD1,TRBJ2-6,CASSPLTLRDRLNSGANVLTF,TGTGCCAGCAGTCCCCTGACTCTTAGGGACAGACTTAACTCTGGGGCCAACGTCCTGACTTTC
TRBV5-5,.,TRBD1,TRBJ1-1,CASSLGGQGVEAFF,TGTGCCAGCAGCTTGGGGGGACAGGGGGTTGAAGCTTTCTTT